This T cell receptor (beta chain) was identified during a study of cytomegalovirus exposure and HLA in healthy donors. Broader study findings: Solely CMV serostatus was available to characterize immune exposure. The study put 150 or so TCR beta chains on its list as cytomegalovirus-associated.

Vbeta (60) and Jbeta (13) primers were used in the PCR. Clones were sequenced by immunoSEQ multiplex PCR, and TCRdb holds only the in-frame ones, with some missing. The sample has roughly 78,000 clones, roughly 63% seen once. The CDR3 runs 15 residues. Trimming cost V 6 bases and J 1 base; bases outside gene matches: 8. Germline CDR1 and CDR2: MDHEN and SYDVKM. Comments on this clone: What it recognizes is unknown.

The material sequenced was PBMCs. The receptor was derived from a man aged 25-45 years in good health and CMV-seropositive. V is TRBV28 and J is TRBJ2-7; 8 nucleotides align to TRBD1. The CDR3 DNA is TGTGCCAGCAGCTCTCGGACAGGGAAATCCTACGAGCAGTACTTC. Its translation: CASSSRTGKSYEQYF.